Following are 15 T cell receptor beta chains from one sample sequenced in a study of CD8 T cells in ankylosing spondylitis (dated by TCRdb to 2016 to 2017). The library was obtained by 5' RACE. The reads were generated on an Illumina HiSeq 2500. TCRdb reprocessing: public reads trimmed at Q25 with fastp, clones called with MiXCR, in-frame beta chains kept. Rows merge per CDR3 protein into single entries with the most common DNA and genes. The sample table holds some 700,000 distinct CDR3 sequences, of which under 20% were seen once. Clones ranked in the top ten supply over 15% of the sample. For these TCRs, the target antigens are not known. The research as a whole found: A TCR beta motif made up of seven or eight highly homologous amino acid variants appeared to be characteristic of blood from ankylosing spondylitis patients.

The sample was blood, either unsorted or a sorted T cell fraction (not recorded which). These receptors were taken from a male donor with ankylosing spondylitis.

This clonotype showed up just a few times. The chain uses TRBV6-5 and TRBJ2-3, with no clear D. Germline-derived CDR1 and CDR2 are MNHEY and SVGAGI. CDR3 length equals 14 residues. Between the trimmed V and J ends, which lost 0 bases and 6 bases, there was a span of 10 bases. Here the CDR3 DNA reads TGTGCCAGCAGTTACTCGCGGCTTGCGGATACGCAGTATTTT. It is translated as CASSYSRLADTQYF.

This clonotype was seen more than once but under ten times. The chain has TRBV7-9 and TRBJ1-1; D might be TRBD1 (5 bases). The CDR3 is 14 residues long. V lost 4 bases and J lost 1, with 10 bases in between. Germline V lookup: CDR1 SEHNR, CDR2 FQNEAQ (reference sequence). The CDR3: CASSSRVGNTEAFF. The CDR3, as DNA: TGTGCCAGCAGCTCCAGGGTCGGGAACACTGAAGCTTTCTTT.

This clonotype was counted ten times or more. J is TRBJ2-3 and V is TRBV5-1; D tentatively fits TRBD1 or TRBD2 (5 bases each). Trimming removed 4 bases from V and 0 bases from J, with 12 bases in between. This CDR3 has 15 residues. Germline V gene lookup returns CDR1 SGHRS and CDR2 YFSETQ. CDR3 in DNA: TGCGCCAGCAGCCCAGTGGGACCCAGCACAGATACGCAGTATTTT. It translates to CASSPVGPSTDTQYF. Drawing the rest from reference TRBV5-1 and TRBJ2-3, the complete variable domain is KAGVTQTPRYLIKTRGQQVTLSCSPISGHRSVSWYQQTPGQGLQFLFEYFSETQRNKGNFPGRFSGRQFSNSRSEMNVSTLELGDSALYLCASSPVGPSTDTQYFGPGTRLTVL.

The chain uses TRBV7-3 and TRBJ2-2; the D gene is possibly TRBD1 (5 bases). Trimming left V 5 bases short and J 4 bases short, with 11 bases between. This CDR3 region has 14 residues. The germline V gene encodes CDR1 SGHTA and CDR2 FQGTGA. As DNA, the CDR3 is TGTGCCAGCAGCGAAGGACACCTCACCGGGGAGCTGTTTTTT. This encodes CASSEGHLTGELFF.

This chain uses TRBV5-8 with TRBJ2-7, with 8 bases lining up with TRBD2. The CDR3 sequence is 14 residues long. The trim removed 7 bases at V and 1 base at J, leaving 7 bases unmatched. Germline V CDR1 and CDR2: SGHTS, YDEGEE. CDR3 coding DNA: TGTGCCAGCCAAGTAGCGGGACCGTCCTACGAGCAGTACTTC. As protein: CASQVAGPSYEQYF.

The rearrangement links TRBV28 to TRBJ2-1, with D perhaps matching TRBD2 (5 bases). The germline V gene has CDR1 MDHEN and CDR2 SYDVKM. The CDR3 consists of 16 residues. The V end lost 6 bases, the J end lost 3 bases, and 18 bases lay between the germline ends. The CDR3 protein is CASRGRRLPNYNEQFF. CDR3 sequence (DNA): TGTGCCAGCAGGGGGAGACGACTCCCTAACTACAATGAGCAGTTCTTC.

The rearrangement links TRBV7-8 to TRBJ2-2; TRBD1 aligns across 10 bases. This CDR3 is built from 17 residues. V lost 8 bases to trimming and J lost 5 bases; unmatched junction nucleotides: 14. Germline assignment: CDR1 SGHVS and CDR2 FQNEAQ. CDR3 loop: CASDPGTGALGTGELFF. CDR3 coding DNA: TGTGCCAGCGACCCCGGGACAGGGGCACTCGGTACCGGGGAGCTGTTTTTT. Together with reference TRBV7-8 and TRBJ2-2, the CDR3 gives the full variable domain: GAGVSQSPRYKVAKRGQDVALRCDPISGHVSLFWYQQALGQGPEFLTYFQNEAQLDKSGLPSDRFFAERPEGSVSTLKIQRTQQEDSAVYLCASDPGTGALGTGELFFGEGSRLTVL.

This clonotype was seen a few times. The V call is TRBV5-1, the J call TRBJ2-4; perhaps TRBD1 as D (5 bases). The CDR3 contains 14 residues. In germline, CDR1 is SGHRS, CDR2 YFSETQ. The germline V and J ends were trimmed by 0 bases and 5 bases, with 9 bases remaining between them. DNA of the CDR3: TGCGCCAGCAGCTTGGGACAGTTAGAAAACATTCAGTACTTC. It is translated as CASSLGQLENIQYF.

This chain links TRBV12-3 or TRBV12-4 with TRBJ2-7, with D perhaps being TRBD1 or TRBD2 (5 bases each). V was trimmed by 7 bases and J by 6 bases, leaving 22 bases between them. The CDR3 is made up of 15 amino acids. The CDR3 spells CASTSSRGGVGEQYF. In DNA form, the CDR3 reads TGTGCCAGCACCTCATCCCGTGGGGGAGTGGGCGAGCAGTACTTC.

This clonotype was detected only a few times. The rearrangement links TRBV20-1 to TRBJ2-1, with 13 bases matching TRBD2. From germline, CDR1 is DFQATT and CDR2 SNEGSKA (reference sequence). J was trimmed by 3 bases and V by 5 bases; bases with no gene match: 4. The CDR3 runs to 15 residues. The CDR3 bases are TGCAGTGCTGGACTAGCGGGGGTTTTCTACAATGAGCAGTTCTTC. This gives the protein CSAGLAGVFYNEQFF.

The sample holds a few counts of this clonotype. The V gene is TRBV5-4, the J gene TRBJ2-3; tentative D call: TRBD1 (5 bases). The CDR3 is made up of 15 amino acids. Germline CDR1 SGHNT, CDR2 YYREEE (reference sequence). Trimming removed 3 bases at V and 3 bases at J, with 14 bases between. The CDR3 DNA sequence: TGTGCCAGCAGCTCGTCTGGGGCATGGACAGATACGCAGTATTTT. Translating gives CASSSSGAWTDTQYF.

This clonotype appeared a few times. V gene TRBV11-2 combines with J gene TRBJ2-6; TRBD1 matches at 7 bases. This CDR3 is 18 amino acids long. The ends lost 1 base at V and 2 bases at J; junction bases unmatched: 8. Looked up from germline, CDR1 is SGHAT and CDR2 is FQNNGV. The CDR3 protein is CASSLVGGRVAGANVLTF. For the CDR3, the DNA is TGTGCCAGCAGCTTAGTAGGGGGCCGGGTGGCTGGGGCCAACGTCCTGACTTTC.

The chain joins TRBV7-6 to TRBJ2-2, with D possibly TRBD2 on 6 matching bases. V was clipped by 5 bases and J by 4 bases, with 17 bases between them. Germline assignment: CDR1 SGHVS and CDR2 FNYEAQ. The CDR3 is 16 amino acids. The CDR3 protein is CASSLKPLASTGELFF. In DNA, the CDR3 is TGTGCCAGCAGCCTAAAGCCCCTAGCGTCCACCGGGGAGCTGTTTTTT.

This clonotype was recorded a few times. The J gene is TRBJ1-2, the V gene TRBV5-1; D gene ambiguous. Trimming left V 0 bases short and J 4 bases short, with 4 bases between. This CDR3 region has 12 residues. Per the germline V gene, CDR1 is SGHRS and CDR2 is YFSETQ. CDR3 DNA sequence: TGCGCCAGCAGCTTGGGAGCCTATGGCTACACCTTC. This encodes CASSLGAYGYTF.

A few counts support this clonotype. CDR3 coding DNA: TGTGCCAGCAGTTTTAGGACCTTTTTACGCTCCTACGAGCAGTACTTC. Amino acids: CASSFRTFLRSYEQYF. The V call is TRBV12-3 or TRBV12-4, the J call TRBJ2-7; D uncertain. The CDR3 is 16 amino acids. V was cut by 3 bases and J by 0 bases, with 15 bases left in between.